A single sample gave rise to the 15 T cell receptor beta chains below, sequenced in a study of T-cell reconstitution after alpha-beta-depleted transplantation in children. A library of TCRbeta sequences, prepared with unique molecular identifiers, was generated. MiXCR, applied by TCRdb to the PCR reads, yields one record per CDR3 protein. The sample shows hundreds of thousands of distinct CDR3 sequences, about an eighth of them seen only once. Specimen: PBMCs, collected from the stem cell graft. These receptors were obtained from a human donor who donated a stem cell graft to a child with Fanconi anemia.

This rearrangement joins TRBV24-1 to TRBJ2-1, with 10 bases that match TRBD2. V was clipped by 1 base and J by 5 bases; unmatched bases: 1. Looked up from germline, CDR1 is KGHDR and CDR2 is SFDVKD. The CDR3 consists of 15 residues. Here the CDR3 reads CATSDFTSGNNEQFF. CDR3 nucleotides: TGTGCCACCAGTGATTTCACTAGCGGGAACAATGAGCAGTTCTTC.

The chain links TRBV9 to TRBJ1-2, with D uncertain. In germline, CDR1 is SGDLS, CDR2 YYNGEE. V lost 1 base, J lost 3 bases, and 19 bases lay in between. This CDR3 is 17 amino acids long. CDR3 sequence (DNA): TGTGCCAGCAGCGTAAAGGAATCCGCCCCCGGTTACTATGGCTACACCTTC. This translates into CASSVKESAPGYYGYTF.

This clonotype was observed many times. V is TRBV7-6 and J is TRBJ2-7, with TRBD1 matching 7 bases. Germline CDR1 SGHVS, CDR2 FNYEAQ. V dropped 1 base and J dropped 6; count of bases not matched to a gene: 6. The CDR3 is 14 amino acids. In DNA, the CDR3 is TGTGCCAGCAGCTTAGGAGAGGGGGCGATCGAGCAGTACTTC. Protein product: CASSLGEGAIEQYF.

The V and J genes are TRBV5-5 and TRBJ2-5; TRBD2 is a possible D gene (6 bases). Germline V gene sequence: CDR1 SGHKS, CDR2 YYEKEE (reference sequence). V dropped 3 bases and J dropped 4 bases, with 16 bases sitting between them. The CDR3 loop spans 15 amino acids. CDR3 coding DNA: TGTGCCAGCAGCTCCCCCGGGGGTTGGGGAGAGACCCAGTACTTC. Its translation is CASSSPGGWGETQYF.

This clonotype counts as medium-sized. The J gene is TRBJ2-3, the V gene TRBV4-3; D remains ambiguous. CDR1 is LGHNA, CDR2 YSLEER, per germline. V was trimmed by 3 bases and J by 7 bases, leaving 11 bases between them. The CDR3 contains 13 residues. CDR3 region: CASSHVLSHTQYF. DNA for the CDR3: TGCGCCAGCAGCCATGTGCTTTCTCATACGCAGTATTTT.

The rearrangement links TRBV6-5 to TRBJ1-5, with unresolved D. This CDR3 spans 17 amino acids. Germline lookup yields CDR1 MNHEY and CDR2 SVGAGI. V was shortened by 2 bases and J by 0 bases, with 14 bases between the two germline ends. The CDR3 here is CASSYGKTQYSNQPQHF. Written as DNA, the CDR3 is TGTGCCAGCAGTTACGGAAAGACCCAATATAGCAATCAGCCCCAGCATTTT.

At least ten counts were recorded for this clonotype. The V gene is TRBV5-1, the J gene TRBJ2-1, with TRBD2 as a possible D gene (5 bases). Germline values: CDR1 SGHRS, CDR2 YFSETQ. The CDR3 loop spans 11 amino acids. V dropped 4 bases and J dropped 10 bases, with 9 bases sitting between them. The chain's CDR3 is CASSEGLEQFF. CDR3 nucleotides: TGCGCCAGCAGCGAGGGTTTAGAGCAGTTCTTC. Variable domain in full (rest from reference TRBV5-1 and TRBJ2-1): KAGVTQTPRYLIKTRGQQVTLSCSPISGHRSVSWYQQTPGQGLQFLFEYFSETQRNKGNFPGRFSGRQFSNSRSEMNVSTLELGDSALYLCASSEGLEQFFGPGTRLTVL.

The chain uses TRBV12-3 or TRBV12-4 and TRBJ2-5; 11 nucleotides agree with TRBD2. The V and J ends lost 6 bases and 3 bases, in that order; junction bases with no gene match: 3. The CDR3 contains 14 residues. This chain's CDR3 is CASSATSGEETQYF. The CDR3 nucleotides are TGTGCCAGCAGCGCGACTAGCGGGGAAGAGACCCAGTACTTC.

Note on this clonotype: Likely a read error: the CDR3 ends without its conserved phenylalanine or tryptophan. The rearrangement links TRBV20-1 to TRBJ1-2; the match to TRBD1 covers 7 bases. V lost 8 bases, J lost 4 bases, and 10 bases stayed unmatched. The length of the CDR3 is 13 residues. CDR1 is DFQATT and CDR2 is SNEGSKA in the germline V gene (reference sequence). CDR3: CSPVRGQTYGYTS. The DNA of the CDR3 is TGCAGTCCAGTCCGGGGACAGACCTATGGCTACACCTCC.

V gene TRBV6-2 or TRBV6-3 combines with J gene TRBJ1-5; 7 bases align to TRBD1. CDR3 length equals 15 residues. With 10 bases clipped from V and 3 bases from J, the junction kept 12 bases outside the gene matches. The V gene's germline CDR1 is MNHEY and CDR2 SVGEGT. DNA of the CDR3: TGTGCCACCTCAACGACAGGGACGATCAATCAGCCCCAGCATTTT. Translating gives CATSTTGTINQPQHF.

The sample holds many counts of this clonotype. The gene calls are TRBV5-1 and TRBJ1-1; 9 bases line up with TRBD1. CDR3 length equals 13 residues. Germline V gene sequence: CDR1 SGHRS, CDR2 YFSETQ. Losses at the gene ends were 4 bases for V and 7 bases for J; bases not matched to a gene: 5. CDR3 amino acids: CASSTGTGNEAFF. Here the CDR3 DNA reads TGCGCCAGCAGCACCGGGACAGGGAATGAAGCTTTCTTT.

The chain recombines TRBV6-1 with TRBJ1-3; D call uncertain. This CDR3 is built from 11 residues. Germline CDR1 reads MNHNS; CDR2 reads SASEGT. V lost 0 bases and J lost 10, with 4 bases in between. This CDR3 reads CASSEAGTIYF. The CDR3 region has the DNA TGTGCCAGCAGTGAAGCGGGGACCATATATTTT.

Concerning this clonotype: Lacking the conserved final phenylalanine or tryptophan, this CDR3 likely reflects a read error. J is TRBJ1-3 and V is TRBV18, with TRBD1 identical over 7 bases. CDR3 length: 15 amino acids. Germline assignment: CDR1 KGHSH and CDR2 LQKENI. Here the CDR3 DNA reads TGTGCCAGCTCCCCACAGGGGTCGAGAGGAAACACCATATATTGT. Protein product: CASSPQGSRGNTIYC.

A word on this clonotype: This may stem from a read error, because a much larger clone lies one nucleotide away. The genes are TRBV15 and TRBJ1-2, with 8 bases aligning to TRBD1. Unmatched junction bases numbered 6, after V lost 7 bases and J lost 5 bases. The CDR3 extends over 13 amino acids. Germline V CDR1 and CDR2: LNHNV, YYDKDF (reference sequence). The CDR3 nucleotides read TGTGCCACCAACAGGCGGACAGGGTATGGCTACACCTTC. Encoded protein: CATNRRTGYGYTF.

In its sample, this clonotype was seen a few times. The V gene is TRBV5-1, the J gene TRBJ1-4; 12 nucleotides agree with TRBD1. The junction had 11 bases not matched to a gene; V was cut back by 3 bases and J by 5 bases. Germline loops: CDR1 SGHRS, CDR2 YFSETQ. This CDR3 contains 18 residues. CDR3 bases: TGCGCCAGCAGCTCTACCGGGACAGGGGGCTACAGGAATGAAAAACTGTTTTTT. This encodes CASSSTGTGGYRNEKLFF.